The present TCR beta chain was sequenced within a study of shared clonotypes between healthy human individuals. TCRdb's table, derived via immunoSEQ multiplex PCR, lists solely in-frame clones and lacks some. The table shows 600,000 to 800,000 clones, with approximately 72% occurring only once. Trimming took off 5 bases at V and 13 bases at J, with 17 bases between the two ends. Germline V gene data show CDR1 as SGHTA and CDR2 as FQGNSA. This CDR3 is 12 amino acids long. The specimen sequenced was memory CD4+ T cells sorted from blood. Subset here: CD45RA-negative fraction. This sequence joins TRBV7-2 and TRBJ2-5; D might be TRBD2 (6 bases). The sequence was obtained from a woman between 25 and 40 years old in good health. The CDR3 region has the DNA TGTGCCAGCAGCCAAAGTCGGGCCGGGAGGTACTTC. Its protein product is CASSQSRAGRYF.